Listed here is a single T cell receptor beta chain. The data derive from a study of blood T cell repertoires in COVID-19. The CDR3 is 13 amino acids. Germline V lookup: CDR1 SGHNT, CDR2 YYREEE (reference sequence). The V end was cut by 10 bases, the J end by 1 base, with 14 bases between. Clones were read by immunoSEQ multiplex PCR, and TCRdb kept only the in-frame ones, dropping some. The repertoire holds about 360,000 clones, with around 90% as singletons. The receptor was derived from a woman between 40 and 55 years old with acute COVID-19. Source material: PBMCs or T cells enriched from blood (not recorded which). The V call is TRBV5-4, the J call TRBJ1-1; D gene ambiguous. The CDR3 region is CACYLVPNTEAFF. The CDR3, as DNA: TGTGCCTGCTACCTCGTTCCGAACACTGAAGCTTTCTTT.